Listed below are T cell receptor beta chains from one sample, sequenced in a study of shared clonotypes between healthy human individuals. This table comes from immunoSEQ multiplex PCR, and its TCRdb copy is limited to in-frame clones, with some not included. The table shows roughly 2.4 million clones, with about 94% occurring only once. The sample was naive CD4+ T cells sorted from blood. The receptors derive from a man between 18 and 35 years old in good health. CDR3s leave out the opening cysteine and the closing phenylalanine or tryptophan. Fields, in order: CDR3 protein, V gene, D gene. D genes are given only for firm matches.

CDR3 protein: ASSPQGIGGTYEQY; V gene: TRBV18; D gene: .
CDR3 protein: AISGDTYEQF; V gene: TRBV10-3; D gene: .
CDR3 protein: ASSLSQSSYEQY; V gene: TRBV5-1; D gene: .
CDR3 protein: ASTTGGYEQY; V gene: TRBV28; D gene: TRBD1
CDR3 protein: ASSVGLRGNQPQH; V gene: TRBV5-6; D gene: .
CDR3 protein: ASSFTGRTDTQY; V gene: TRBV27; D gene: .
CDR3 protein: ASSPGRLNEKLF; V gene: TRBV18; D gene: .
CDR3 protein: AWRRTGERLGKLF; V gene: TRBV30; D gene: TRBD1
CDR3 protein: ASSRDTGLAGYNEQF; V gene: TRBV5-6; D gene: TRBD2
CDR3 protein: ASSRLAGGTDTQY; V gene: TRBV2; D gene: TRBD2
CDR3 protein: ASSLDGLSRGGYT; V gene: TRBV5-1; D gene: .
CDR3 protein: ASSPWTSPNEQF; V gene: TRBV5-1; D gene: .
CDR3 protein: ASRPTDSQETQY; V gene: TRBV5-1; D gene: .
CDR3 protein: ASSPDRAGQPQH; V gene: TRBV18; D gene: TRBD1
CDR3 protein: SVLDRMNTEAF; V gene: TRBV29-1; D gene: .
CDR3 protein: ASSPRAAGDQETQY; V gene: TRBV9; D gene: TRBD2
CDR3 protein: SVEEVGTQY; V gene: TRBV29-1; D gene: .
CDR3 protein: AWRGLAGVTDTQY; V gene: TRBV30; D gene: TRBD2
CDR3 protein: ASSIADKNIQY; V gene: TRBV19; D gene: .
CDR3 protein: ASSFLTSGISYEQY; V gene: TRBV7-2; D gene: TRBD2
CDR3 protein: ASSYSFRGPFYGYT; V gene: TRBV6-5; D gene: TRBD1
CDR3 protein: ASSLQGGGRESF; V gene: TRBV28; D gene: .
CDR3 protein: ASSFRDYEQY; V gene: TRBV28; D gene: .
CDR3 protein: ASSLGAGDSGNTIY; V gene: TRBV5-1; D gene: .
CDR3 protein: AISEPGTVAF; V gene: TRBV10-3; D gene: TRBD1
CDR3 protein: ASSIGTALTYEQY; V gene: TRBV19; D gene: .
CDR3 protein: ASSGGWGVETQY; V gene: TRBV9; D gene: .
CDR3 protein: AISPNQGETQY; V gene: TRBV10-3; D gene: .
CDR3 protein: ASSFTSANEQY; V gene: TRBV7-2; D gene: .
CDR3 protein: ASRDDIGRDEAF; V gene: TRBV6-1; D gene: .